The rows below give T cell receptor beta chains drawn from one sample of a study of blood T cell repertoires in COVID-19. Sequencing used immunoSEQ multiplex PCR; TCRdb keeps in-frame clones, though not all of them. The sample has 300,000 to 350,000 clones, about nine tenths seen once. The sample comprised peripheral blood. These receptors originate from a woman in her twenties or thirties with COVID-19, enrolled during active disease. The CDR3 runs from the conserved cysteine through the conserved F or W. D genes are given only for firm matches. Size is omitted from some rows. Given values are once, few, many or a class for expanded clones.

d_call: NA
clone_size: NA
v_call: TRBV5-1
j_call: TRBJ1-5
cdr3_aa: CASSLGAVGNQPQHF
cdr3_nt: TGCGCCAGCAGCTTGGGTGCGGTGGGCAATCAGCCCCAGCATTTT

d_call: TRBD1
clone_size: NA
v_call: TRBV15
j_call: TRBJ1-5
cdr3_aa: CATSRDGTADQPQHF
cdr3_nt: TGTGCCACCAGCAGAGATGGGACAGCCGATCAGCCCCAGCATTTT

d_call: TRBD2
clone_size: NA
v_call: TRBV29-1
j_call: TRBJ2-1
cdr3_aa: CSVVPLSGSGAANEQFF
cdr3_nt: TGCAGCGTTGTTCCCCTTAGCGGGAGCGGTGCGGCCAATGAGCAGTTCTTC

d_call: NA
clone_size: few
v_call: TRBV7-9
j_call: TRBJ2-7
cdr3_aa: CASSLIQGSYEQYF
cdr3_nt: TGTGCCAGCAGCTTAATCCAGGGATCCTACGAGCAGTACTTC

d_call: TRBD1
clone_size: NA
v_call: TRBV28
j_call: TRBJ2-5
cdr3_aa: CASRPDRGPETQYF
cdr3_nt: TGTGCCAGCAGACCCGACAGGGGCCCAGAGACCCAGTACTTC

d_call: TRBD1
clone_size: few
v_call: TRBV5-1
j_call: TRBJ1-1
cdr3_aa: CASSLQGAANTEAFF
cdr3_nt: TGCGCCAGCAGCTTACAGGGGGCGGCGAACACTGAAGCTTTCTTT

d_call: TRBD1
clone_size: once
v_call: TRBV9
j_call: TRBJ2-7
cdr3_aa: CASSDRDSSYEQYF
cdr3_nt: TGTGCCAGCAGCGACCGGGACAGTTCCTACGAGCAGTACTTC

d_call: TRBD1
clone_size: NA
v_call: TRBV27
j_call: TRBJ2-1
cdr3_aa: CASSTDRGTYNEQFF
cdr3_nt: TGTGCCAGCAGTACCGACAGGGGGACCTACAATGAGCAGTTCTTC

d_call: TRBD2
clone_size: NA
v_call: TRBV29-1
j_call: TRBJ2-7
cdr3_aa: CSVEDRTSGIYEQYF
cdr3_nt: TGCAGCGTTGAAGATCGGACTAGCGGGATCTACGAGCAGTACTTC

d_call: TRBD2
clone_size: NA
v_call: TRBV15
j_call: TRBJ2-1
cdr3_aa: CATSRGLAGGLPSYNEQFF
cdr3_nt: TGTGCCACCAGCAGAGGACTAGCGGGAGGCCTCCCATCCTACAATGAGCAGTTCTTC

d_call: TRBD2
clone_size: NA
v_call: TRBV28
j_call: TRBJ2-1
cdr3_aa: CASSRLAGEDQEQFF
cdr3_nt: TGTGCCAGCAGCCGATTAGCGGGAGAGGATCAGGAGCAGTTCTTC

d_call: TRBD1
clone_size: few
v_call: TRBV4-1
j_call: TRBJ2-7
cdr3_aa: CASRKTGFANEQYF
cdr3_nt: TGCGCCAGCAGAAAGACAGGGTTCGCTAACGAGCAGTACTTC

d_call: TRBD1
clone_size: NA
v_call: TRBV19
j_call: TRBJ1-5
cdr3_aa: CASNGGQGTTMNQPQHF
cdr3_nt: TGTGCCAGTAACGGGGGACAGGGGACCACTATGAATCAGCCCCAGCATTTT

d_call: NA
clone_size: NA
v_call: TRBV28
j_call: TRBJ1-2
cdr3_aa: CASRAAAGLGYTF
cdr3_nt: TGTGCCAGCAGGGCGGCGGCGGGGCTAGGCTACACCTTC

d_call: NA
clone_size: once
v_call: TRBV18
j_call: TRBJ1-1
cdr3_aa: CASGGFWATEAFF
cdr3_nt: TGTGCCAGCGGGGGGTTTTGGGCCACTGAAGCTTTCTTT

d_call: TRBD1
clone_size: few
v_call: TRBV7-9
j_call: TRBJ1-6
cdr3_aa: CASIGGTGKISPLHF
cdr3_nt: TGTGCCAGCATCGGGGGGACAGGGAAGATTTCACCCCTCCACTTT

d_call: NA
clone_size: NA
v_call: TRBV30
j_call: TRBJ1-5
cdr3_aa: CAWSPMFPGEQPQHF
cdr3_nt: TGTGCCTGGAGCCCCATGTTCCCCGGGGAACAGCCCCAGCATTTT

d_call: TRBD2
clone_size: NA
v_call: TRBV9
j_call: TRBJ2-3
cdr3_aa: CASSVSAGGPLGTDTQYF
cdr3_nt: TGTGCCAGCAGCGTGTCCGCGGGAGGCCCCTTAGGCACAGATACGCAGTATTTT

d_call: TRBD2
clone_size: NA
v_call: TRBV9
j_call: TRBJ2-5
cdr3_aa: CASSPGGLAGGHRETQYF
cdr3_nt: TGTGCCAGCAGCCCAGGAGGGCTAGCGGGAGGGCACAGGGAGACCCAGTACTTC

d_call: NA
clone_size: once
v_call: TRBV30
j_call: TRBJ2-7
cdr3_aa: CAWSVRSRAYEQYF
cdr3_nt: TGTGCCTGGAGTGTACGGTCCAGGGCCTACGAGCAGTACTTC

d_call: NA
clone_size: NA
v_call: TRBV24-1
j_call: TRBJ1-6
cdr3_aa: CATSTGKYNSPLHF
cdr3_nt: TGTGCCACCTCTACAGGGAAGTATAATTCACCCCTCCACTTT

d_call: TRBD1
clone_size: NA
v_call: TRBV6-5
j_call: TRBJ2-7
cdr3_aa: CASRSPGQVYEQYF
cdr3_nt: TGTGCCAGCAGGTCGCCGGGACAGGTCTACGAGCAGTACTTC

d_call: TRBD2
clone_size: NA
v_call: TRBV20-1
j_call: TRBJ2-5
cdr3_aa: CSASSRQTSEETQYF
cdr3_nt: TGCAGTGCTAGTTCACGACAGACTAGCGAAGAGACCCAGTACTTC

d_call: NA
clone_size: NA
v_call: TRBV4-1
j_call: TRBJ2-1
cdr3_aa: CASSRERAPYNEQFF
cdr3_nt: TGCGCCAGCAGCCGAGAGCGGGCACCTTACAATGAGCAGTTCTTC

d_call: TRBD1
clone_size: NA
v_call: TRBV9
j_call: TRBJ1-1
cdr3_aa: CASSLRDRDEAFF
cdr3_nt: TGTGCCAGCAGCCTCCGGGACAGGGATGAAGCTTTCTTT

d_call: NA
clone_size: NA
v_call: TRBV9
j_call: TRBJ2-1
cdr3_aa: CASSVVGGQQFF
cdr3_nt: TGTGCCAGCAGCGTAGTCGGGGGTCAGCAGTTCTTC

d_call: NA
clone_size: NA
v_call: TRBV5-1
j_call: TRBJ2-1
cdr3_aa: CASSLAGRAGEQFF
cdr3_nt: TGCGCCAGCAGCTTGGCCGGCAGGGCTGGGGAGCAGTTCTTC

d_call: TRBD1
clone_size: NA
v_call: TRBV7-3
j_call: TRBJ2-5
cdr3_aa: CASSLQGAVETQYF
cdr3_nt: TGTGCCAGCAGCTTGCAGGGGGCGGTGGAGACCCAGTACTTC

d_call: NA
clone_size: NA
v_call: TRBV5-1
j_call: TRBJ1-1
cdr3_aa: CASSFTVNTEAFF
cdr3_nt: TGCGCCAGCAGCTTTACGGTGAACACTGAAGCTTTCTTT

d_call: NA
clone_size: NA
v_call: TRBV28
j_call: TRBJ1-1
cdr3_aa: CASRQVGGLGTEAFF
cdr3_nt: TGTGCCAGCAGACAGGTGGGGGGTTTGGGCACTGAAGCTTTCTTT

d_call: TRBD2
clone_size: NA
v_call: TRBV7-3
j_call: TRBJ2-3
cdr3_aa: CASSLAGGPSDTQYF
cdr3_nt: TGTGCCAGCAGCTTAGCGGGAGGGCCTTCGGATACGCAGTATTTT

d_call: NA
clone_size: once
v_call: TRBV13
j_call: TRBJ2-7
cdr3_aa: CASAGATYEQYF
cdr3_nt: TGTGCCAGCGCGGGGGCCACCTACGAGCAGTACTTC

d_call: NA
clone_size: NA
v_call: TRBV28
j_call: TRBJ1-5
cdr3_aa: CASSFRRHF
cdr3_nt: TGTGCCAGCAGTTTTCGGAGGCATTTT

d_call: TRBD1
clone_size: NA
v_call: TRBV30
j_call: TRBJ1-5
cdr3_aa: CAWSSGTGPDQPQHF
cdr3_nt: TGTGCCTGGAGCTCCGGGACAGGGCCAGATCAGCCCCAGCATTTT

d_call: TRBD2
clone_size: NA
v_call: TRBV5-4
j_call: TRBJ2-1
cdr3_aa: CASSTGTSGMDEQFF
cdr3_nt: TGTGCCAGCAGTACCGGGACTAGCGGGATGGATGAGCAGTTCTTC

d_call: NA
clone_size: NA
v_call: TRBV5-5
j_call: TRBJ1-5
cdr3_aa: CASSLVPRDSNQPQHF
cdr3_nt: TGTGCCAGCAGCTTGGTACCCAGGGATAGCAATCAGCCCCAGCATTTT

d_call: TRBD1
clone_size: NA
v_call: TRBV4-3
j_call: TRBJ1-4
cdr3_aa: CASSYDRGHINEKLFF
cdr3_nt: TGCGCCAGCAGCTATGACAGGGGGCACATTAATGAAAAACTGTTTTTT

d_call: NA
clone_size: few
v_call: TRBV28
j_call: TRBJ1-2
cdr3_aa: CASSSPEWGGFYGYTF
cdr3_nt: TGTGCCAGCAGTTCCCCTGAGTGGGGGGGGTTCTATGGCTACACCTTC

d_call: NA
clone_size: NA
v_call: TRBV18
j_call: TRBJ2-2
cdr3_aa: CASSPWPAGELFF
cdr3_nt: TGTGCCAGCTCACCCTGGCCCGCCGGGGAGCTGTTTTTT

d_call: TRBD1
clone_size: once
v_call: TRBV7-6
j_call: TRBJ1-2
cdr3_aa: CASSPSGGYGYGYTF
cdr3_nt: TGTGCCAGCAGCCCATCAGGGGGATACGGCTATGGCTACACCTTC

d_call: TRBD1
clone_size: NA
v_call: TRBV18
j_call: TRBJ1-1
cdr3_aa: CASSPTGGSTEAFF
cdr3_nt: TGTGCCAGCTCCCCGACAGGGGGAAGCACTGAAGCTTTCTTT

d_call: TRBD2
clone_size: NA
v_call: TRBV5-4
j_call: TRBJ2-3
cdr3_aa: CASSSGLAGETDTQYF
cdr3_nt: TGTGCCAGCAGCTCGGGACTAGCTGGAGAGACAGATACGCAGTATTTT

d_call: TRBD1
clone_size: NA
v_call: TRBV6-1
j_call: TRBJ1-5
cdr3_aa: CASSEIGGRGLNQPQHF
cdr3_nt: TGTGCCAGCAGTGAAATCGGTGGCAGGGGGCTTAATCAGCCCCAGCATTTT

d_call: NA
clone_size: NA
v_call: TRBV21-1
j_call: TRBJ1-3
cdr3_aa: CASSKEVGRTISGNTIYF
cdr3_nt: TGTGCCAGCAGCAAAGAAGTTGGCAGGACTATCTCTGGAAACACCATATATTTT

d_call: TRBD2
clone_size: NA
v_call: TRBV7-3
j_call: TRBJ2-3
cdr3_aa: CASSQTSGRLDTQYF
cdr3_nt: TGTGCCAGCAGTCAGACTAGCGGGAGGTTAGATACGCAGTATTTT

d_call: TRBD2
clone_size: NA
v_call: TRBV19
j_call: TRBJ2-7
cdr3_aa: CASSIGGVTSGYEQYF
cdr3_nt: TGTGCCAGTAGTATAGGTGGGGTGACTAGCGGCTACGAGCAGTACTTC

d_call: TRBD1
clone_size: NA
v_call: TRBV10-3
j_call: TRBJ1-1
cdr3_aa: CAISERQGTNTEAFF
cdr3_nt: TGTGCCATCAGTGAACGACAGGGGACGAACACTGAAGCTTTCTTT

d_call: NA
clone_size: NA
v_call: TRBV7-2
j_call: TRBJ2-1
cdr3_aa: CASSWGLGDEQFF
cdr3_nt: TGTGCCAGCAGCTGGGGACTGGGGGATGAGCAGTTCTTC

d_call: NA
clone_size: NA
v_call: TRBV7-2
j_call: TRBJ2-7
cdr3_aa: CASSLPVSGEEQYF
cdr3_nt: TGTGCCAGCAGCCTCCCTGTGTCGGGAGAAGAGCAGTACTTC

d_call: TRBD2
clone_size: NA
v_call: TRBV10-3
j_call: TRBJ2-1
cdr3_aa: CAISRPSSGPDNEQFF
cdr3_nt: TGTGCCATCAGTCGCCCCTCTAGCGGGCCAGACAATGAGCAGTTCTTC

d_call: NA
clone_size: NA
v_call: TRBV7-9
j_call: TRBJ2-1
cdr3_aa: CASSLAPPYEQFF
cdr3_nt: TGTGCCAGCAGCTTAGCCCCCCCCTATGAGCAGTTCTTC

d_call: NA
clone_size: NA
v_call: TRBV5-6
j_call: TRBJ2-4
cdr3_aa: CASSLESGGGWSENIQYF
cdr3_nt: TGTGCCAGCAGCTTAGAGTCGGGTGGGGGCTGGTCGGAAAACATTCAGTACTTC

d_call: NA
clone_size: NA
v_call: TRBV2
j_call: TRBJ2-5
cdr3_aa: CAGSDSRETQYF
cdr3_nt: TGTGCCGGATCCGACAGCCGGGAGACCCAGTACTTC

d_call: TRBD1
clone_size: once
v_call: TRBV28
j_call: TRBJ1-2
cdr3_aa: CASSFNRGSGPGYTF
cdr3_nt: TGTGCCAGCAGTTTTAACAGGGGGTCTGGTCCTGGCTACACCTTC

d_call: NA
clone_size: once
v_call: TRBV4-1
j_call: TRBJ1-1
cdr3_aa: CASSQGARAEAFF
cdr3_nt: TGCGCCAGCAGCCAAGGAGCACGCGCTGAAGCTTTCTTT